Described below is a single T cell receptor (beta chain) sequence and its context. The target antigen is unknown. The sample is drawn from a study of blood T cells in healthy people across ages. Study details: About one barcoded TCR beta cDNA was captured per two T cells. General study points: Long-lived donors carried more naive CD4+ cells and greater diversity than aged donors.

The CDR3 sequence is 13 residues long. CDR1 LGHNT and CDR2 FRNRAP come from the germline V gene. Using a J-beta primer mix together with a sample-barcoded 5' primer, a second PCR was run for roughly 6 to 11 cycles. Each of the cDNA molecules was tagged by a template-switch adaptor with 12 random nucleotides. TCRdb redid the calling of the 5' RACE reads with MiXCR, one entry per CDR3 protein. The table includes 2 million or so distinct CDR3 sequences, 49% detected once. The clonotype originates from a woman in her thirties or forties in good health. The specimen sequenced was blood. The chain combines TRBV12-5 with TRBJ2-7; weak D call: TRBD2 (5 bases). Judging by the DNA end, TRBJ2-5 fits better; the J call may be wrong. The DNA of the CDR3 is TGTGCTAGTGGTCCGGGGATTCGGGAGACCCAGTACTTC. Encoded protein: CASGPGIRETQYF.